This TCR beta chain was identified in a study of T cells in women clearing cervical HPV infection. Profiling relied on immunoSEQ multiplex PCR, and the TCRdb table lists in-frame clones only, not all of them. This sample's table reports approximately 31,000 clones. Germline V CDR1 and CDR2: MGHRA, YSYEKL. V shed 2 bases and J shed 3 bases, with 11 bases lying between them. The CDR3 is 15 residues long. A word on this clone: The sequenced fragment ends 3 residues before the CDR3 boundary, so the rest is inferred from the germline J gene.

The specimen was blood buffy coat. The rearrangement links TRBV4-1 to TRBJ1-5, with D uncertain. The sequence was collected from a woman between 18 and 69 years old with a cervical HPV16 infection that either progressed to CIN3+ or cleared (not recorded which). The CDR3 DNA, read in part, is TGCGCCAGCAGCCAACGCGTGGGCCCCAATCAGCCC. Amino acid sequence: CASSQRVGPNQP. The full CDR3 protein reads CASSQRVGPNQPQHF.